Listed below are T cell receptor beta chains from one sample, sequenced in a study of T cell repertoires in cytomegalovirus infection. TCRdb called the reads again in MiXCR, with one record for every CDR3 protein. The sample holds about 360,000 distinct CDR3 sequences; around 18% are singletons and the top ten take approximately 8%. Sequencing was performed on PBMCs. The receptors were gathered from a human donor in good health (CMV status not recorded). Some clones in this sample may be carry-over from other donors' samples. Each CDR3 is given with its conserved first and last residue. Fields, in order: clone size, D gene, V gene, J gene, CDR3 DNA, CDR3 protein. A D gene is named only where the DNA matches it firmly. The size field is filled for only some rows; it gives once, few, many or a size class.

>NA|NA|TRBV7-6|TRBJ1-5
TGTGCCAGCAGCTTATCGACAGGTCTAACTCATCAGCCCCAGCATTTT
CASSLSTGLTHQPQHF
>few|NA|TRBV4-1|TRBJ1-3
TGCGCCAGCAGCCAGGGCAAAGGGTCTGGAAACACCATATATTTT
CASSQGKGSGNTIYF
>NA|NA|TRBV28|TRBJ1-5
TGTGCCAGCAGTTTCTACAGCATAAATAGCAATCAGCCCCAGCATTTT
CASSFYSINSNQPQHF
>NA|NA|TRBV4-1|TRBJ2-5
TGCGCCAGCAGCTCCGGGGTTCCCCCCCCAGAGACCCAGTACTTC
CASSSGVPPPETQYF
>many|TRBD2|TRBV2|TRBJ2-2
TGTGCCAGCAGACTAGCGGCGAACACCGGGGAGCTGTTTTTT
CASRLAANTGELFF
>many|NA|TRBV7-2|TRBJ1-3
TGTGCCAGCAGCTTTGACACTGGAAACACCATATATTTT
CASSFDTGNTIYF
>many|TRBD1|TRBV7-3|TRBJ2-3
TGTGCCAGCAGCTTCGGACAGGGAATCACAGATACGCAGTATTTT
CASSFGQGITDTQYF
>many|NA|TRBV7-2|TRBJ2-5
TGTGCCAGCAGCTCAGGACAAGGAAAGACCCAGTACTTC
CASSSGQGKTQYF
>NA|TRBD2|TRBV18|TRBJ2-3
TGTGCCAGCTCACCAGGGAGGGAATTAAACACAGATACGCAGTATTTT
CASSPGRELNTDTQYF
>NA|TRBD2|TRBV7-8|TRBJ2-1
TGTGCCAGCAGCCACGGGGGGGGATCCTACAATGAGCAGTTCTTC
CASSHGGGSYNEQFF
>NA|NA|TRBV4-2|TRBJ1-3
TGTGCCAGCAGCCGATCTATCAGCTCTGGAAACACCATATATTTT
CASSRSISSGNTIYF
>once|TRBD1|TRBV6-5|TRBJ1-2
TGTGCCAGCAGTCACAGGGGGCACGGCTACACCTTC
CASSHRGHGYTF
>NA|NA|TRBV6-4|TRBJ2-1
TGTGCCAGCAGTCCAGGATCGGGGGCGAACAATGAGCAGTTCTTC
CASSPGSGANNEQFF
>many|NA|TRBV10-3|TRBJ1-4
TGTGCCAGCGGCGAGGGACTGGGATTTAATGAAAAACTGTTTTTT
CASGEGLGFNEKLFF